This T cell receptor (beta chain) was observed in a study of cytomegalovirus exposure and HLA in healthy donors. Broader study findings: TCR sequences were mostly rare, though some public TCRs occurred in many donors. Reported performance of the classifier showed diagnosis of cytomegalovirus status with high specificity and sensitivity. Some TCR beta chains (about 180 of them) were listed as cytomegalovirus-associated.

The method was immunoSEQ multiplex PCR; TCRdb's version includes in-frame clones alone and lacks a portion of them. The sample lists about 160,000 clones, approximately 87% seen once, with 5.7% in the top ten. This clone was picked up one time. The antigen is unknown. This CDR3 comprises 14 residues. Germline V gives CDR1 SGHAT, CDR2 FQNNGV. V was pared by 8 bases and J by 0 bases, with 11 bases between. The donors were part of the validation cohort, which consisted of some 120 subjects and was separate from the first cohort of 666 subjects. This receptor was obtained from a woman aged 30 to 39 in good health and CMV-seronegative. The genes are TRBV11-2 and TRBJ1-3; D is unclear. The sample consisted of PBMCs. Here the CDR3 reads CASGVASSGNTIYF. CDR3 nucleotide sequence: TGTGCCAGCGGCGTTGCCAGCTCTGGAAACACCATATATTTT.